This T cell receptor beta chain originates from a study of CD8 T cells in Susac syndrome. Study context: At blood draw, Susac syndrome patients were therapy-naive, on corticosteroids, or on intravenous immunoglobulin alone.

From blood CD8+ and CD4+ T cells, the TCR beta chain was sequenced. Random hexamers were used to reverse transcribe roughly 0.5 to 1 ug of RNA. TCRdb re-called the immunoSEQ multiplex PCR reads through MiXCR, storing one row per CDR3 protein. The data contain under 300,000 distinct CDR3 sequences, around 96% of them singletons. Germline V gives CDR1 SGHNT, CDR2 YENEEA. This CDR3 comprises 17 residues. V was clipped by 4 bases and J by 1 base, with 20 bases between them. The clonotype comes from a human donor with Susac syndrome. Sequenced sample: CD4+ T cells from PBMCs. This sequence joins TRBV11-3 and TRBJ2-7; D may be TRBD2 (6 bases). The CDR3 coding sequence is TGTGCCAGCAGCTCAATCCGGACCGGACTATGGTCCTACGAGCAGTACTTC. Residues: CASSSIRTGLWSYEQYF. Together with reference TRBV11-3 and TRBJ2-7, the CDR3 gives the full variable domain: EAGVVQSPRYKIIEKKQPVAFWCNPISGHNTLYWYLQNLGQGPELLIRYENEEAVDDSQLPKDRFSAERLKGVDSTLKIQPAELGDSAVYLCASSSIRTGLWSYEQYFGPGTRLTVT.